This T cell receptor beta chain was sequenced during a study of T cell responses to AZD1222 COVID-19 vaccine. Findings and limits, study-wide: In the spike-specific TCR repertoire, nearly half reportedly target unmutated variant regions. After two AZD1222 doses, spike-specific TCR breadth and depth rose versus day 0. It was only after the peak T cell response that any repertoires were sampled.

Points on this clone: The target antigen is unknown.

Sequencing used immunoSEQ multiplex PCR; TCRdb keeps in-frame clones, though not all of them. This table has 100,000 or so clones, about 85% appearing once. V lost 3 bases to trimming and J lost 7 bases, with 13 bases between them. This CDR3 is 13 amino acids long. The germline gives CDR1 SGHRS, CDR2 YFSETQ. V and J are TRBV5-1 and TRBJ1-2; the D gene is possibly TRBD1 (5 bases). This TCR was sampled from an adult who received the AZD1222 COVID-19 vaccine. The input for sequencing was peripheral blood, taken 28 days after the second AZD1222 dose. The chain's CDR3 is CASSYDSSGGYTF. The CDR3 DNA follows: TGCGCCAGCAGCTACGACAGCAGTGGTGGCTACACCTTC.